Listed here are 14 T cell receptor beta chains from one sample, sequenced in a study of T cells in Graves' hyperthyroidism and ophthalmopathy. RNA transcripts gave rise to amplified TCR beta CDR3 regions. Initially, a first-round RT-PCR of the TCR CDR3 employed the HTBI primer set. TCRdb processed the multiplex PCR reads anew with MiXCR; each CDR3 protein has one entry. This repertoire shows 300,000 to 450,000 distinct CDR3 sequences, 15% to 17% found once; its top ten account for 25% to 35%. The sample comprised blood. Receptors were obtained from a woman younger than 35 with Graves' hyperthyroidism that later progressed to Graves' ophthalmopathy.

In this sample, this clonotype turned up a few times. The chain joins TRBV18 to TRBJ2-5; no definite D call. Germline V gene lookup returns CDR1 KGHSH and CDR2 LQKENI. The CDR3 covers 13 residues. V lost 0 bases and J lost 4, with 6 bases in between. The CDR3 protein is CASSPPVAETQYF. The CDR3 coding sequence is TGTGCCAGCTCACCACCGGTTGCAGAGACCCAGTACTTC.

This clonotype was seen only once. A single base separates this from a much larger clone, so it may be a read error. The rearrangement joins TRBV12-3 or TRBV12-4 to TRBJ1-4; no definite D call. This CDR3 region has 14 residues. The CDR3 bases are TGTGCCAGCAGCCCTTCCCGGCGCGCTGAAAAACTGTCTTTT. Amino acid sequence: CASSPSRRAEKLSF.

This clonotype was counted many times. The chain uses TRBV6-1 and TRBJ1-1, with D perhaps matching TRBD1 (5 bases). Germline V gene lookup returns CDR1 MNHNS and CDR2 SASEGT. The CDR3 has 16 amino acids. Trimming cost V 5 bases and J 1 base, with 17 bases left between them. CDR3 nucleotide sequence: TGTGCCAGCAGTAAGAGGGGCAGTGGGGAGAACACTGAAGCTTTCTTT. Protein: CASSKRGSGENTEAFF.

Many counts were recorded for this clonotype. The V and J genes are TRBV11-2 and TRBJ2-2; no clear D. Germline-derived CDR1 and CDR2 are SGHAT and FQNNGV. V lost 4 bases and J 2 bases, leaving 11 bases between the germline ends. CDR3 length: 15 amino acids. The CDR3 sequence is CASSYSRRNTGELFF. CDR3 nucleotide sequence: TGTGCCAGCAGCTACTCACGAAGAAACACCGGGGAGCTGTTTTTT.

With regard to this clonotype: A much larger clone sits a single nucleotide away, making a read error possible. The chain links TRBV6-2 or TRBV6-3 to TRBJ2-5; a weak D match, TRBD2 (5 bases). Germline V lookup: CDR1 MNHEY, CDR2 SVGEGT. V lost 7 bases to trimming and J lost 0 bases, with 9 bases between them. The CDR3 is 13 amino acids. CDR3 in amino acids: CASIGIYQETQYF. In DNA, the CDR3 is TGTGCCAGCATCGGGATATACCAAGAGACCCAGTACTTC.

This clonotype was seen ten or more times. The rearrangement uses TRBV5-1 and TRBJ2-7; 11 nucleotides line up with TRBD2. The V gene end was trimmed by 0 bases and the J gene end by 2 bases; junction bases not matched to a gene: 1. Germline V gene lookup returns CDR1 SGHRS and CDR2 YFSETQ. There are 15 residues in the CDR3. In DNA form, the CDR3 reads TGCGCCAGCAGCTTGGCGACTAGCGGGGCCTACGAGCAGTACTTC. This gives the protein CASSLATSGAYEQYF.

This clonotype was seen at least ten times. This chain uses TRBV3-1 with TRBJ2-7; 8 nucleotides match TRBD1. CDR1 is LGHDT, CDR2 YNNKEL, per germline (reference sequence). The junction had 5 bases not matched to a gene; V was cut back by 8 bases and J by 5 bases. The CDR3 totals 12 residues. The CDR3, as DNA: TGTGCCAGCGGACCAGGGGGCGACGAGCAGTACTTC. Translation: CASGPGGDEQYF.

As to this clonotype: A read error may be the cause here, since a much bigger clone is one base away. As DNA, the CDR3 is TGTGCCAGCAGCTTAGCGCGAGTCAGTGATGCAACTAATGAAAAACTGCTTTTT. This encodes CASSLARVSDATNEKLLF. V usage is TRBV7-2 and J usage is TRBJ1-4; D not resolved. The V gene's germline CDR1 is SGHTA and CDR2 FQGNSA. The CDR3 runs 18 residues.

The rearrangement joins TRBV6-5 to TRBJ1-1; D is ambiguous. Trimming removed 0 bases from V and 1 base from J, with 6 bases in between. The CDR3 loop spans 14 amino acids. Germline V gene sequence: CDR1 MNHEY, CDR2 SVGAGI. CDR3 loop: CASSYSEENTEAFF. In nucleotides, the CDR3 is TGTGCCAGCAGTTACTCGGAAGAGAACACTGAAGCTTTCTTT.

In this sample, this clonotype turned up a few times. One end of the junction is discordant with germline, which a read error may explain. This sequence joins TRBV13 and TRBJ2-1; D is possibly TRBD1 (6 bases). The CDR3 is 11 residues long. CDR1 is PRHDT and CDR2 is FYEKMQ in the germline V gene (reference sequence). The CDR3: CASSLSPGAVF. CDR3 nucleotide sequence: TGTGCCAGCAGCTTAAGCCCAGGGGCAGTCTTC.

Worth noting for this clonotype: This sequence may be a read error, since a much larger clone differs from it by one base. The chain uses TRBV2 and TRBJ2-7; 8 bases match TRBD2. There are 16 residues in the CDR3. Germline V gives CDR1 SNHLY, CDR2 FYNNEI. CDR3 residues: CASSGQAGDRLYEQHF. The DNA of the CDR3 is TGTGCCAGCAGTGGCCAAGCGGGAGACCGCCTCTACGAGCAGCACTTC.

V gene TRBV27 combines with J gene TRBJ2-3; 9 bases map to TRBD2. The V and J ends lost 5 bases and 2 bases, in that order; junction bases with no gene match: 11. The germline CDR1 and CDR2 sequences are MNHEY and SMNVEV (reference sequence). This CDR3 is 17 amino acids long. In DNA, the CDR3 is TGTGCCAGCAGTCCTAGGACGGTAGCGGGGGTCACAGATACGCAGTATTTT. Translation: CASSPRTVAGVTDTQYF.

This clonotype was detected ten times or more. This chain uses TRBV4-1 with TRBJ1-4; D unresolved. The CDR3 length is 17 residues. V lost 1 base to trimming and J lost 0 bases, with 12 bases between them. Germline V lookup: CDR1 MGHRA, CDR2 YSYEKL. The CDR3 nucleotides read TGCGCCAGCAGCCAAGGAATGGCCCTTGCAACTAATGAAAAACTGTTTTTT. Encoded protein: CASSQGMALATNEKLFF.

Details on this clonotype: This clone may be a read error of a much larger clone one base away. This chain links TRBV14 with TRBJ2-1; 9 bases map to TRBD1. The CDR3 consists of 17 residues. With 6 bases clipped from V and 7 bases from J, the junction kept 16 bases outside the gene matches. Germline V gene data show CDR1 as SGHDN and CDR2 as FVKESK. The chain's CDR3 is CASSHSHGTGYGNEQFF. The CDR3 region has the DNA TGTGCCAGCAGTCATAGCCATGGGACAGGGTATGGGAATGAGCAGTTCTTC.